The clone carrying this T cell receptor beta chain was seen a few times. Antigen: not known. This entry is derived from a study of vaccination and CD4 T cells after COVID-19. Across the whole study: A vaccine, either BNT162b2 or mRNA-1273, was given to participants in two doses. SARS-CoV-2, HCoV-NL63, HCoV-OC43 and HCoV-229E supplied the overlapping spike peptides used to stimulate cells.

Sequencing of DNA taken from cultured CD4+ T cells relied on the Oncomine TCR Beta short-read assay. The authors extracted genomic DNA from cultured CD4+ T cells. TCRdb itself ran the PCR reads through MiXCR, one entry per CDR3 protein. The data show over 15,000 distinct CDR3 sequences, roughly 73% seen once. The treatment: approximately nine-day PBMC culture with coronavirus spike peptide pools or control peptides (ViraFEST assay). Germline V gives CDR1 DFQATT, CDR2 SNEGSKA (reference sequence). This CDR3 is built from 13 residues. Trimming cost V 2 bases and J 8 bases; bases outside gene matches: 8.

This sequence originates from a human donor who had recovered from COVID-19. The rearrangement links TRBV20-1 to TRBJ1-2; 7 nucleotides line up with TRBD1. The sequenced sample consisted of CD4+ T cells from blood, cultured in vitro. In DNA form, the CDR3 reads TGCAGTGCTAGACCCCGACAGGGAGGCGGCTACACCTTC. This translates into CSARPRQGGGYTF.